This T cell receptor (beta chain) was recorded in a study of blood T cell repertoires in COVID-19. As for the study in general: Both acute and convalescent COVID-19 samples were obtained from the United States, Italy and Spain. T cells, B-cell-depleted T cells, or PBMCs supplied cDNA or gDNA.

Trimming shortened V by 1 base and J by 6 bases, and 7 bases separated the two germline ends. Germline lookup yields CDR1 SGHAT and CDR2 FQNNGV. This CDR3 region has 14 residues. Authors' processing steps: The assay estimated nucleated cells by amplifying reference gene primers. Using immunoSEQ multiplex PCR, the repertoire was profiled, and TCRdb retains in-frame clones only, with some absent. From that table come the V and J calls and clone size; the DNA was used to work out D and trimming. The sample lists under 250,000 clones, more than 75% occurring once. Seattle patient enrollment occurred during active infection, with longitudinal follow-up thereafter.

This TCR came from a man aged 50 to 59 with COVID-19, enrolled during active disease. The chain links TRBV11-2 to TRBJ1-6; tentative D call: TRBD1 (5 bases). Material for sequencing was peripheral blood. CDR3: CASSLGQGNSPLHF. The DNA for the CDR3 is TGTGCCAGCAGCTTAGGTCAGGGTAATTCACCCCTCCACTTT.